This T cell receptor beta chain appears in the sequencing data of a study of response to subunit inactivated influenza vaccine. Concerning this clonotype itself: The target antigen is unknown. Germline is not matched at one junction end, which may reflect a read error.

The length of the CDR3 is 15 residues. Germline V gene lookup returns CDR1 SSHAT and CDR2 FNYEAQ (reference sequence). One entry per CDR3 protein, called by TCRdb with MiXCR from the RT-PCR reads. The sample holds 200,000 to 300,000 distinct CDR3 sequences, over 9% seen once. Study results and caveats: The authors offered the suggestion that each seasonal influenza vaccination recruits few new T cells.

The sequenced sample was non-naive T cells sorted from PBMCs, obtained around two weeks before vaccination. The rearrangement uses TRBV7-7 and TRBJ2-2; D may be TRBD1 or TRBD2 (7 bases each). The source of this sequence is a man in his forties or fifties who received an inactivated influenza vaccine. CDR3 DNA: TGTGCTAGCAGCGGGGCCGCAGGGGGTTCCCGGGAGCTGTTTTTT. Residues: CASSGAAGGSRELFF. Looking up the rest from reference TRBV7-7 and TRBJ2-2 gives the full variable domain: GAGVSQSPRYKVTKRGQDVTLRCDPISSHATLYWYQQALGQGPEFLTYFNYEAQPDKSGLPSDRFSAERPEGSISTLTIQRTEQRDSAMYRCASSGAAGGSRELFFGEGSRLTVL.